This record looks at one TCR beta chain sequence and its context. This CDR3 is built from 17 residues. The germline V gene has CDR1 MNHEY and CDR2 SVGAGI. The V and J ends lost 0 bases and 1 base respectively, with 15 bases between them. The sample comes from a study of blood T cells in healthy people across ages. Study summary: About one barcoded beta molecule per two T cells was the capture yield of template switching.

Next came a second PCR, run for about 7 to 12 cycles, which used a sample-barcoded 5' primer along with a J-beta primer mix. One entry per CDR3 protein, called by TCRdb with MiXCR from the 5' RACE reads. The table has approximately 1.5 million distinct CDR3 sequences, 34% seen once. Sequencing input: blood. This TCR came from a woman aged 30 to 39 in good health. The chain uses TRBV6-5 and TRBJ1-2, with D hard to call. CDR3 loop: CASSYSVQSVINYGYTF. The CDR3 nucleotides read TGTGCCAGCAGTTACTCGGTACAGTCCGTAATTAACTATGGCTACACCTTC.